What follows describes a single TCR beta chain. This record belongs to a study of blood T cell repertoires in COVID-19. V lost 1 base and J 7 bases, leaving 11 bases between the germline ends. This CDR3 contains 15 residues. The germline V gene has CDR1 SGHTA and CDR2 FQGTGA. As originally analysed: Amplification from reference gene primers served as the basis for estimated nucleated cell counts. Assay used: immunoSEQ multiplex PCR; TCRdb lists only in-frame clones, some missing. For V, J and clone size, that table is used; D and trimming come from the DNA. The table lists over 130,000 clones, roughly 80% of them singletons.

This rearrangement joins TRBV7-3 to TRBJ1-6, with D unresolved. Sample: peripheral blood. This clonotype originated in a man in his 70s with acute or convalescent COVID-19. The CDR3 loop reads CASSLNSVANSPLHF. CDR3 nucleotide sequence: TGTGCCAGCAGCTTAAATTCAGTGGCCAATTCACCCCTCCACTTT.